The 24 T cell receptor beta chains below come from one sample, sequenced in a study of CD8+ T cells in alopecia areata. Extracted from the samples, RNA was reverse transcribed into cDNA to serve as the sequencing template. TCRdb keeps only in-frame clones here, not all; method: immunoSEQ multiplex PCR. In the table there are some 120,000 clones, 58% of which are singletons. Sequencing was performed on CD4+ T cells sorted from blood, taken at week 0. The receptor set was obtained from a human donor with alopecia areata.

The chain links TRBV7-8 to TRBJ2-5; D gene uncertain. This CDR3 is built from 14 residues. CDR1 and CDR2 (germline): SGHVS, FQNEAQ. The V end was cut by 1 base, the J end by 5 bases, with 11 bases between. The CDR3 DNA reads as TGTGCCAGCAGCTTAGACTGGACCCCTGAGACCCAGTACTTC. Translating gives CASSLDWTPETQYF.

This clone was counted a single time. The rearrangement uses TRBV7-2 and TRBJ2-2; weak D call: TRBD1 (6 bases). Germline V gene data show CDR1 as SGHTA and CDR2 as FQGNSA. Trimming pared 2 bases from V and 4 bases from J, leaving 11 bases between. This CDR3 has 15 residues. The CDR3 here is CASSLKGVATGELFF. In DNA form, the CDR3 reads TGTGCCAGCAGCTTAAAGGGGGTAGCCACCGGGGAGCTGTTTTTT.

V and J are TRBV5-4 and TRBJ1-6; 7 nucleotides line up with TRBD1. The trim removed 5 bases at V and 7 bases at J, leaving 3 bases unmatched. CDR3 length: 13 residues. Germline V gene lookup returns CDR1 SGHNT and CDR2 YYREEE (reference sequence). The CDR3 DNA reads TGTGCCAGCAGGGGACAGCAAAATTCACCCCTCCACTTT. This sequence encodes CASRGQQNSPLHF.

This chain connects TRBV5-1 to TRBJ1-1; TRBD1 matches 8 bases. The J segment lost 4 bases and the V segment lost 4 bases, leaving 9 bases of the junction unmatched. CDR1 and CDR2 (germline): SGHRS, YFSETQ. The length of the CDR3 is 15 residues. CDR3 sequence: CASSVHRDRSTEAFF. The CDR3 DNA is TGCGCCAGCAGCGTGCACCGGGACAGGAGCACTGAAGCTTTCTTT. Full variable domain (remainder filled in from reference TRBV5-1 and TRBJ1-1): KAGVTQTPRYLIKTRGQQVTLSCSPISGHRSVSWYQQTPGQGLQFLFEYFSETQRNKGNFPGRFSGRQFSNSRSEMNVSTLELGDSALYLCASSVHRDRSTEAFFGQGTRLTVV.

The V call is TRBV7-2, the J call TRBJ2-3; perhaps TRBD2 as D (6 bases). Germline CDR1 SGHTA, CDR2 FQGNSA. The CDR3 extends over 14 amino acids. The V end was cut by 5 bases, the J end by 5 bases, with 14 bases between. CDR3 sequence: CASSQDYTEDTQYF. The CDR3, as DNA: TGTGCCAGCAGCCAGGACTACACGGAAGATACGCAGTATTTT.

This rearrangement joins TRBV9 to TRBJ2-5, with a possible D match to TRBD1 (5 bases). CDR3 length: 13 residues. Germline V CDR1 and CDR2: SGDLS, YYNGEE. V gave up 0 bases and J gave up 3 bases, with 6 bases separating them. For the CDR3, the DNA is TGTGCCAGCAGCGTAGGCAGGGAAGAGACCCAGTACTTC. Residues: CASSVGREETQYF. Complete variable domain (other parts from reference TRBV9 and TRBJ2-5): DSGVTQTPKHLITATGQRVTLRCSPRSGDLSVYWYQQSLDQGLQFLIQYYNGEERAKGNILERFSAQQFPDLHSELNLSSLELGDSALYFCASSVGREETQYFGPGTRLLVL.

This chain links TRBV5-1 with TRBJ2-1; TRBD2 matches 9 bases. Germline V CDR1 and CDR2: SGHRS, YFSETQ. V lost 4 bases to trimming and J lost 8 bases; unmatched junction nucleotides: 7. This CDR3 is 14 amino acids long. The CDR3 loop is CASSSSGSGDEQFF. CDR3 in DNA: TGCGCCAGCAGCAGTAGCGGGAGCGGCGATGAGCAGTTCTTC.

The chain employs TRBV29-1 and TRBJ1-1; D unresolved. This CDR3 contains 13 residues. V lost 7 bases and J 1 base, leaving 13 bases between the germline ends. CDR1 is SQVTM and CDR2 is ANQGSEA in the germline V gene. CDR3 bases: TGCAGCGCCAGGCGGACGGCGAACACTGAAGCTTTCTTT. This translates into CSARRTANTEAFF.

In its sample, this clone was seen a few times. This chain joins TRBV10-3 and TRBJ2-5; D perhaps matches TRBD1 (6 bases). V was shortened by 3 bases and J by 7 bases, with 12 bases between the two germline ends. The germline gives CDR1 ENHRY, CDR2 SYGVKD. This CDR3 spans 13 amino acids. CDR3 nucleotides: TGTGCCATCAGTGAAAACAGGGACGGGACCCAGTACTTC. As protein: CAISENRDGTQYF.

Concerning this clone: A junction boundary mismatches the germline segment, possibly from a read error. The CDR3, as DNA: TGTGCCAGCAGCGTAGCAGGGCGTAATCAGCCCCAGCATTTT. Its protein product is CASSVAGRNQPQHF. This sequence joins TRBV7-9 and TRBJ1-5; D may be TRBD1 (5 bases). CDR1 is SEHNR and CDR2 is FQNEAQ in the germline V gene (reference sequence). The CDR3 is 14 amino acids.

The V gene is TRBV7-9, the J gene TRBJ2-3, with a possible D match to TRBD2 (6 bases). Germline V gene sequence: CDR1 SEHNR, CDR2 FQNEAQ (reference sequence). CDR3 size: 15 residues. The V and J ends lost 1 base and 2 bases respectively, with 10 bases between them. CDR3 loop: CASSLVADPTDTQYF. The CDR3 DNA is TGTGCCAGCAGCTTAGTAGCGGATCCCACAGATACGCAGTATTTT.

As for this clone: Other DNA sequences in this specimen translate into the identical CDR3. V gene TRBV5-1 combines with J gene TRBJ1-5, with D possibly TRBD1 on 5 matching bases. This CDR3 spans 13 amino acids. V was clipped by 7 bases and J by 1 base, with 9 bases between them. Germline V gene sequence: CDR1 SGHRS, CDR2 YFSETQ. The chain's CDR3 is CASRGDSNQPQHF. The CDR3 DNA sequence: TGCGCCAGCCGTGGGGACAGCAATCAGCCCCAGCATTTT.

This chain links TRBV9 with TRBJ2-2; TRBD1 matches 9 bases. V lost 3 bases, J lost 5 bases, and 5 bases stayed unmatched. Germline V lookup: CDR1 SGDLS, CDR2 YYNGEE. CDR3 size: 15 residues. CDR3 in DNA: TGTGCCAGCAGCGGGCCCGGGACAGGGACCGGGGAGCTGTTTTTT. This sequence encodes CASSGPGTGTGELFF. The entire variable domain, with the rest obtained from reference TRBV9 and TRBJ2-2, is as follows: DSGVTQTPKHLITATGQRVTLRCSPRSGDLSVYWYQQSLDQGLQFLIQYYNGEERAKGNILERFSAQQFPDLHSELNLSSLELGDSALYFCASSGPGTGTGELFFGEGSRLTVL.

The chain combines TRBV4-3 with TRBJ1-2, with 12 bases fitting TRBD1. Germline CDR1 reads LGHNA; CDR2 reads YSLEER. CDR3 length: 15 amino acids. V shed 3 bases, J shed 3 bases, and the junction held 2 bases outside the gene matches. The CDR3 DNA follows: TGCGCCAGCAGCCAGGGACAGGGGGCGGACTATGGCTACACCTTC. Translating it yields CASSQGQGADYGYTF.

The chain couples TRBV7-2 to TRBJ2-6, with D hard to call. V was cut by 5 bases and J by 0 bases, with 20 bases left in between. The CDR3 sequence is 19 residues long. Germline V lookup: CDR1 SGHTA, CDR2 FQGNSA. As DNA, the CDR3 is TGTGCCAGCAGCCGAGGTCCCGGGTCGAAGGGCTCTGGGGCCAACGTCCTGACTTTC. Translation gives CASSRGPGSKGSGANVLTF.

This clone showed up just a few times. The chain links TRBV29-1 to TRBJ2-1; 8 bases fit TRBD2. Trimming took 5 bases from V and 6 from J; bases not matched to a gene: 12. The germline V gene has CDR1 SQVTM and CDR2 ANQGSEA. The length of the CDR3 is 15 residues. The CDR3: CSVSGAGGTPNEQFF. The DNA of the CDR3 is TGCAGCGTTTCGGGTGCGGGGGGAACTCCCAATGAGCAGTTCTTC.

The chain joins TRBV6-6 to TRBJ1-1, with TRBD1 matching over 7 bases. Germline CDR1 MNHNY, CDR2 SVGAGI (reference sequence). The CDR3 contains 12 residues. J gave up 5 bases and V 4 bases, and 1 base lay outside the gene matches. The CDR3 is CASSSGGTEAFF. CDR3 nucleotides: TGTGCCAGCAGTTCAGGGGGAACTGAAGCTTTCTTT.

The chain combines TRBV13 with TRBJ2-7; 12 bases fit TRBD2. Losses at the gene ends were 4 bases for V and 3 bases for J; bases not matched to a gene: 7. CDR1 is PRHDT, CDR2 FYEKMQ, per germline (reference sequence). The CDR3 totals 16 residues. The CDR3 DNA follows: TGTGCCAGCAGCTCAGGAGGACTAGCGGGAAACTACGAGCAGTACTTC. It specifies CASSSGGLAGNYEQYF.

V gene TRBV6-8 combines with J gene TRBJ2-5, with D perhaps given as TRBD1 or TRBD2 (6 bases each). Germline CDR1 and CDR2: MNHGY and SAAAGT. The CDR3 spans 15 residues. V lost 5 bases and J 1 base, leaving 14 bases between the germline ends. In DNA, the CDR3 is TGTGCCAGCAGTCAGCGGGCCAGGGGCCAAGAGACCCAGTACTTC. It is translated as CASSQRARGQETQYF.

This chain links TRBV29-1 with TRBJ2-5, with 11 bases aligning to TRBD1. This CDR3 is built from 13 residues. The V gene end was trimmed by 7 bases and the J gene end by 2 bases; junction bases not matched to a gene: 3. CDR1 is SQVTM, CDR2 ANQGSEA, per germline. Here the CDR3 DNA reads TGCAGCGCTCGGGACAGGGGGCAAGAGACCCAGTACTTC. Amino acids: CSARDRGQETQYF. Full variable domain (missing parts from reference TRBV29-1 and TRBJ2-5): SAVISQKPSRDICQRGTSLTIQCQVDSQVTMMFWYRQQPGQSLTLIATANQGSEATYESGFVIDKFPISRPNLTFSTLTVSNMSPEDSSIYLCSARDRGQETQYFGPGTRLLVL.

In this sample, this clone turned up a few times. The chain employs TRBV5-1 and TRBJ1-2; no definite D call. This CDR3 comprises 15 residues. The V end lost 4 bases, the J end lost 3 bases, and 16 bases lay between the germline ends. CDR1 and CDR2 from the germline V gene are SGHRS and YFSETQ. The CDR3 region has the DNA TGCGCCAGCAGCCAAGAGACGGAAACCTACTATGGCTACACCTTC. Protein sequence: CASSQETETYYGYTF.

The chain is built from TRBV5-1 and TRBJ2-7; D gene unclear. CDR1 and CDR2 from the germline V gene are SGHRS and YFSETQ. The CDR3 covers 14 residues. V was trimmed by 0 bases and J by 1 base, leaving 8 bases between them. The CDR3 loop is CASSLEGSSYEQYF. The CDR3 nucleotides are TGCGCCAGCAGCTTGGAGGGCTCTTCCTACGAGCAGTACTTC.

V and J are TRBV10-3 and TRBJ2-5; D may be TRBD2 (6 bases). V lost 10 bases and J 1 base, leaving 19 bases between the germline ends. This CDR3 contains 15 residues. Germline V CDR1 and CDR2: ENHRY, SYGVKD. The DNA of the CDR3 is TGTGCCACGCGGGGCGGCGTGCGGGGCCAAGAGACCCAGTACTTC. Protein: CATRGGVRGQETQYF.

V gene TRBV9 combines with J gene TRBJ2-7; 8 nucleotides line up with TRBD2. The length of the CDR3 is 17 residues. CDR1 and CDR2 (germline): SGDLS, YYNGEE. The V segment lost 0 bases and the J segment 6 bases; nucleotides outside the gene matches: 14. The CDR3 sequence is CASSVVPSGSGSGEQYF. The CDR3 bases are TGTGCCAGCAGCGTAGTACCCTCGGGGAGCGGGAGTGGCGAGCAGTACTTC.